Each of the 31 T cell receptor beta chains below was sequenced from the same sample in a study of CD8+CD57+ T cells in acquired aplastic anemia. Researchers used genomic DNA as the template to profile TCR beta VDJ and CDR3. One entry per CDR3 protein, called by TCRdb with MiXCR from the reads. The table includes fewer than 200,000 distinct CDR3 sequences, 71% detected once. By flow cytometry, patients selected for sequencing had shown an expansion of CD8+CD57+ cells. What was sequenced was sorted CD4+, CD8+, or CD8+CD57+ T cells (not recorded which) from PBMCs. These receptors originate from a human donor with aplastic anemia.

Remarks on this clonotype: At one end the junction does not follow the germline gene, possibly because of a read error. The J gene is TRBJ1-2, the V gene TRBV6-9; D not certain. Germline V gives CDR1 MNHGY, CDR2 SVAAGI. The CDR3 is 16 amino acids. Written as DNA, the CDR3 is TGCGCCAGCAGTGAGTCCAGTCGCAGTCCGCTCTATGGCTACACCTTC. It specifies CASSESSRSPLYGYTF.

This clonotype was counted between two and nine times. V gene TRBV24-1 combines with J gene TRBJ1-5; D gene ambiguous. Germline CDR1 is KGHDR and CDR2 is SFDVKD. The CDR3 contains 16 residues. Trimming removed 5 bases at V and 0 bases at J, with 13 bases between. The CDR3: CATSGLRGPSNQPQHF. The CDR3 DNA is TGTGCCACCAGTGGCCTAAGAGGTCCTAGCAATCAGCCCCAGCATTTT.

V gene TRBV2 combines with J gene TRBJ2-7; D is possibly TRBD2 (5 bases). The J call may be mistaken, given a closer DNA end match to TRBJ2-1. Germline CDR1 and CDR2: SNHLY and FYNNEI. The CDR3 loop spans 15 amino acids. CDR3 sequence (DNA): TGTGCCAGCAGTGAGAAACTAGTTCTCTACAATGAGCAGTTCTTC. This gives the protein CASSEKLVLYNEQFF.

This chain joins TRBV7-3 and TRBJ2-3; possible D gene TRBD2, 6 bases. CDR3 size: 15 residues. Per germline, CDR1 SGHTA and CDR2 FQGTGA. Trimming shortened V by 5 bases and J by 5 bases, and 17 bases separated the two germline ends. This CDR3 is CASSPLGGEGDTQYF. CDR3 sequence (DNA): TGTGCCAGCAGCCCCCTCGGCGGGGAAGGAGATACGCAGTATTTT.

The chain joins TRBV15 to TRBJ2-5; 8 bases are a match to TRBD1. This CDR3 contains 14 residues. The germline V gene encodes CDR1 LNHNV and CDR2 YYDKDF (reference sequence). With V trimmed by 5 bases and J by 5 bases, 7 bases remained unmatched. The CDR3 coding sequence is TGTGCCACCAGCCGCGGACAGGGATGGGAGACCCAGTACTTC. It encodes CATSRGQGWETQYF.

This rearrangement joins TRBV7-3 to TRBJ2-5; 12 positions match TRBD1. V lost 6 bases and J lost 5; bases outside the gene matches: 16. The CDR3 has 18 residues. Germline V gene sequence: CDR1 SGHTA, CDR2 FQGTGA. CDR3 nucleotide sequence: TGTGCCAGCAGTGACTCTGACGGGACAGGGGGCGAGAGGGAGACCCAGTACTTC. As protein: CASSDSDGTGGERETQYF.

J is TRBJ2-3 and V is TRBV20-1; tentative D call: TRBD2 (6 bases). V lost 6 bases to trimming and J lost 2 bases, with 24 bases between them. Germline V gene sequence: CDR1 DFQATT, CDR2 SNEGSKA (reference sequence). This CDR3 contains 17 residues. The CDR3 DNA reads as TGCAGTGCCGAAGGAACCGCTCGGGACTTTTACACAGATACGCAGTATTTT. Its translation is CSAEGTARDFYTDTQYF.

This clonotype was counted once. In nucleotides, the CDR3 is TGCAGTGCCTCCCTGCCAGGGCCCAATAATTCACCCCTCCACTTT. It encodes CSASLPGPNNSPLHF. The chain uses TRBV20-1 and TRBJ1-6; TRBD1 is a possible D gene (5 bases). Trimming took 6 bases from V and 5 from J, leaving 17 bases between them. In germline, CDR1 is DFQATT, CDR2 SNEGSKA (reference sequence). This CDR3 comprises 15 residues.

The sample holds a few counts of this clonotype. This chain connects TRBV24-1 to TRBJ2-1; D possibly corresponds to TRBD1 (5 bases). Per the germline V gene, CDR1 is KGHDR and CDR2 is SFDVKD. The V end lost 4 bases, the J end lost 7 bases, and 19 bases lay between the germline ends. CDR3 size: 16 residues. The CDR3, as DNA: TGTGCCACCAGTGACCGGACAAGATTCGGGCGGAATGAGCAGTTCTTC. Its protein is CATSDRTRFGRNEQFF.

The gene calls are TRBV27 and TRBJ2-7, with 10 bases matching TRBD2. After removal of 8 bases from V and 0 bases from J, the junction contained 7 bases not matched to a gene. Germline CDR1 MNHEY, CDR2 SMNVEV (reference sequence). The CDR3 totals 15 residues. CDR3 sequence (DNA): TGTGCCAGCCAAAAAACTAGCGGGACCTCCTACGAGCAGTACTTC. This gives the protein CASQKTSGTSYEQYF.

The V call is TRBV24-1, the J call TRBJ1-1, with D maybe TRBD1 (6 bases). V lost 8 bases to trimming and J lost 1 base, with 10 bases between them. Germline loops: CDR1 KGHDR, CDR2 SFDVKD. The CDR3 contains 13 residues. Here the CDR3 DNA reads TGTGCCACCACCGACAGGACGAACACTGAAGCTTTCTTT. Protein: CATTDRTNTEAFF.

The chain couples TRBV29-1 to TRBJ2-1; weak D call: TRBD1 (6 bases). The CDR3 contains 13 residues. The germline V gene encodes CDR1 SQVTM and CDR2 ANQGSEA. Trimming removed 1 base at V and 7 bases at J, with 11 bases between. CDR3 protein: CSVEGTATNEQFF. The CDR3 nucleotides are TGCAGCGTTGAAGGGACAGCTACGAATGAGCAGTTCTTC.

This clonotype was recorded many times. The gene calls are TRBV19 and TRBJ2-4; D is uncertain. Germline-derived CDR1 and CDR2 are LNHDA and SQIVND (reference sequence). V lost 1 base to trimming and J lost 3 bases, with 13 bases between them. The CDR3 length is 16 residues. Written as DNA, the CDR3 is TGTGCCAGTAGTATAGGTACTCAATTGGGCAAAAACATTCAGTACTTC. Translation: CASSIGTQLGKNIQYF.

The gene calls are TRBV6-4 and TRBJ2-3; TRBD2 agrees at 11 bases. The CDR3 runs to 16 residues. Germline CDR1 MRHNA, CDR2 SNTAGT. The V and J ends lost 6 bases and 2 bases, in that order; junction bases with no gene match: 7. CDR3 DNA: TGTGCCAGCAGAGCTGGGACTAGCGGCCTCACAGATACGCAGTATTTT. Translating it yields CASRAGTSGLTDTQYF.

This chain connects TRBV7-9 to TRBJ2-1; D remains unclear. Germline V gives CDR1 SEHNR, CDR2 FQNEAQ (reference sequence). The CDR3 has 14 amino acids. V gave up 5 bases and J gave up 7 bases, with 15 bases separating them. CDR3 nucleotides: TGTGCCAGCAGCCAACGGGTGGGTCGGAATGAGCAGTTCTTC. Protein sequence: CASSQRVGRNEQFF.

The chain is built from TRBV5-1 and TRBJ1-2, with a possible D match to TRBD1 (6 bases). This CDR3 spans 12 amino acids. The ends were cut back, 3 bases at V and 8 bases at J, with 11 bases in the middle. Germline CDR1 SGHRS, CDR2 YFSETQ. CDR3 in amino acids: CASSSGAIGYTF. CDR3 DNA sequence: TGCGCCAGCAGCTCAGGGGCTATCGGCTACACCTTC.

V gene TRBV7-2 combines with J gene TRBJ2-7, with 10 bases fitting TRBD1. CDR1 SGHTA and CDR2 FQGNSA come from the germline V gene. The CDR3 covers 15 residues. Germline trimming cut 5 bases from V and 2 bases from J; bases unmatched to any gene: 6. CDR3 sequence (DNA): TGTGCCAGCAGCCGAGGACAGGGGGTCCCCTACGAGCAGTACTTC. This sequence encodes CASSRGQGVPYEQYF.

In its sample, this clonotype was seen a few times. The chain combines TRBV28 with TRBJ2-3; 10 positions match TRBD2. Germline V lookup: CDR1 MDHEN, CDR2 SYDVKM. The CDR3 is made up of 15 amino acids. V was pared by 5 bases and J by 5 bases, with 7 bases of the junction left unmatched. The CDR3 sequence: CASSLLAGVEDTQYF. The CDR3 DNA is TGTGCCAGCAGTCTTCTAGCGGGAGTTGAAGATACGCAGTATTTT.

This chain links TRBV25-1 with TRBJ2-7; TRBD1 aligns across 7 bases. Germline CDR1 is MGHDK and CDR2 is SYGVNS. V lost 4 bases and J lost 2; bases outside the gene matches: 14. The CDR3 totals 17 residues. For the CDR3, the DNA is TGTGCCAGCAGTGTTCGCCTCGGGACAGCTAAAGCCTACGAGCAGTACTTC. This sequence encodes CASSVRLGTAKAYEQYF.

The rearrangement joins TRBV9 to TRBJ2-7; D is unresolved. Germline loops: CDR1 SGDLS, CDR2 YYNGEE. The CDR3 is 13 amino acids. V was cut by 5 bases and J by 0 bases, with 9 bases left in between. CDR3 in DNA: TGTGCCAGCAGTTTTCCAAGCTCCTACGAGCAGTACTTC. Amino acids: CASSFPSSYEQYF.

V is TRBV4-2 and J is TRBJ2-7, with TRBD1 as a possible D gene (7 bases). There are 15 residues in the CDR3. Germline lookup yields CDR1 LGHNA and CDR2 YNFKEQ. The V end lost 0 bases, the J end lost 1 base, and 10 bases lay between the germline ends. CDR3: CASSQDPGGSYEQYF. CDR3 nucleotides: TGTGCCAGCAGCCAAGATCCAGGGGGGTCCTACGAGCAGTACTTC.

The rearrangement links TRBV7-2 to TRBJ2-3; 8 nucleotides agree with TRBD1. Germline V gene sequence: CDR1 SGHTA, CDR2 FQGNSA. The CDR3 extends over 14 amino acids. Trimming cost V 3 bases and J 3 bases; bases outside gene matches: 2. DNA for the CDR3: TGTGCCAGCAGCTTCAGACAGGGGACAGATACGCAGTATTTT. Its translation is CASSFRQGTDTQYF.

The gene calls are TRBV15 and TRBJ2-1; D is perhaps TRBD2 (6 bases). The CDR3 is made up of 16 amino acids. The germline CDR1 and CDR2 sequences are LNHNV and YYDKDF (reference sequence). V gave up 1 base and J gave up 3 bases, with 13 bases separating them. DNA of the CDR3: TGTGCCACCAGCAGAGCCGGGAGTAGCGGCTACAATGAGCAGTTCTTC. Protein product: CATSRAGSSGYNEQFF.

The chain couples TRBV29-1 to TRBJ2-1; D gene unclear. The CDR3 is made up of 12 amino acids. Trimming stripped 6 bases from V and 3 bases from J, with 9 bases between. CDR1 SQVTM and CDR2 ANQGSEA come from the germline V gene. The CDR3 coding sequence is TGCAGCGTCCTCCATAACTACAATGAGCAGTTCTTC. This encodes CSVLHNYNEQFF.

The J gene is TRBJ1-2, the V gene TRBV19; TRBD1 might be the D (5 bases). The CDR3 is 13 residues long. V dropped 0 bases and J dropped 4 bases, with 6 bases sitting between them. The germline V gene has CDR1 LNHDA and CDR2 SQIVND (reference sequence). CDR3 DNA sequence: TGTGCCAGTAGTATAGACAGGGTCTATGGCTACACCTTC. Its translation: CASSIDRVYGYTF.

This clonotype was seen only a few times. The CDR3 coding sequence is TGTGCCAGCAGTGAATATCGGGGACTAGCGGGGGTAGTACAAGAGACCCAGTACTTC. It yields the protein CASSEYRGLAGVVQETQYF. This chain uses TRBV25-1 with TRBJ2-5, with 14 bases aligning to TRBD2. The CDR3 extends over 19 amino acids. The junction had 8 bases not matched to a gene; V was cut back by 0 bases and J by 2 bases. Looked up from germline, CDR1 is MGHDK and CDR2 is SYGVNS.

The gene calls are TRBV20-1 and TRBJ2-2, with D unresolved. V was pared by 5 bases and J by 8 bases, with 9 bases between. Germline V gives CDR1 DFQATT, CDR2 SNEGSKA (reference sequence). There are 11 residues in the CDR3. For the CDR3, the DNA is TGCAGTGCTGGTAGTTTGGGGGAGCTGTTTTTT. This gives the protein CSAGSLGELFF.

J is TRBJ2-1 and V is TRBV10-1; 10 bases fit TRBD2. The CDR3 extends over 15 amino acids. With 4 bases clipped from V and 9 bases from J, the junction kept 9 bases outside the gene matches. Germline CDR1 and CDR2: WNHNN and SYGVQD (reference sequence). This CDR3 reads CASSVLAGVGSEQFF. For the CDR3, the DNA is TGCGCCAGCAGTGTTCTAGCGGGAGTCGGGAGTGAGCAGTTCTTC.

The sample holds a few counts of this clonotype. This sequence joins TRBV24-1 and TRBJ2-1; either TRBD1 or TRBD2 may fit D (7 bases each). CDR3 length equals 14 residues. Trimming took off 6 bases at V and 10 bases at J, with 18 bases between the two ends. Germline V lookup: CDR1 KGHDR, CDR2 SFDVKD. The CDR3 reads CATSTAGGVGEQFF. The DNA for the CDR3 is TGTGCCACCAGTACCGCAGGGGGGGTGGGGGAGCAGTTCTTC.

This clonotype was recorded only once. The chain has TRBV20-1 and TRBJ2-1; D unresolved. CDR3 length equals 13 residues. Germline V lookup: CDR1 DFQATT, CDR2 SNEGSKA (reference sequence). Trimming left V 0 bases short and J 8 bases short, with 11 bases between. CDR3 DNA sequence: TGCAGTGCTAGAGATCAGGAGCCGTATGAGCAGTTCTTC. Translated, it gives CSARDQEPYEQFF.

This clonotype was detected only a few times. V gene TRBV20-1 combines with J gene TRBJ1-1, with D possibly matching TRBD1 (6 bases). The germline V gene encodes CDR1 DFQATT and CDR2 SNEGSKA (reference sequence). Trimming shortened V by 0 bases and J by 5 bases, and 13 bases separated the two germline ends. The CDR3 runs 14 residues. The CDR3 loop is CSAREGQGLTEAFF. In nucleotides, the CDR3 is TGCAGTGCTAGAGAGGGCCAGGGGCTTACTGAAGCTTTCTTT.